This note documents a single TCR beta chain sequence. Assignment of participants to cohorts was predicated upon participant-reported clinical history. Recovered participants had two consecutive negative NP/OP PCR tests, healthcare professional clearance, or symptom resolution. This sample stems from a study of blood T cell repertoires in COVID-19. Turning to the study itself: Sources were T cells, B-cell-depleted T cells, or PBMCs; the material itself was cDNA or gDNA.

As processed by the authors: Reference gene primers were amplified, and this amplification served to estimate nucleated cell counts. Profiled with immunoSEQ multiplex PCR; TCRdb holds only in-frame clones, not every one. That table is the source of V, J and clone size, and D and trimming were worked out from the DNA. The sample includes 300,000 to 350,000 clones, roughly 88% seen only once; the top ten take more than 2%. Germline loops: CDR1 SGHAT, CDR2 FQNNGV. V was clipped by 5 bases and J by 1 base; unmatched bases: 5. This CDR3 spans 15 amino acids. The chain is built from TRBV11-2 and TRBJ1-1; 9 nucleotides agree with TRBD1. The sequence came from a man aged 25 to 40 who had recovered from COVID-19. Material: PBMCs or T cells enriched from blood (not recorded which). This CDR3 reads CASSRMGQGNTEAFF. The CDR3 DNA follows: TGTGCCAGCAGCCGTATGGGACAGGGGAACACTGAAGCTTTCTTT.